This TCR beta chain originates from a study of T cell repertoires in cytomegalovirus infection. TCRdb independently ran MiXCR on the reads; one entry per CDR3 protein. The sample consists of hundreds of thousands of distinct CDR3 sequences, 30% to 40% of them appearing once. Comment on this clonotype: The target antigen is unknown.

V shed 8 bases, J shed 8 bases, and the junction held 11 bases outside the gene matches. From germline, CDR1 is MNHGY and CDR2 SAAAGT. The CDR3 consists of 13 residues. Here the sequenced sample was cultured PBMCs, taken from culture after CMV antigen stimulation. The chain recombines TRBV6-8 with TRBJ1-2; 7 bases align to TRBD1. This receptor was taken from a human donor in good health (CMV status not recorded). Some clones in this sample may be carry-over from other donors' samples. This CDR3 reads CASARQGSGGYTF. The CDR3 DNA sequence: TGTGCCAGCGCCAGACAGGGTTCAGGGGGCTACACCTTC.